The rows below give T cell receptor beta chains drawn from one sample of a study of cytomegalovirus exposure and HLA in healthy donors. The data were produced by immunoSEQ multiplex PCR, yet TCRdb's version contains in-frame clones alone and is incomplete. Here the sample spans roughly 150,000 clones, approximately 80% being singletons. Sequencing used PBMCs. Receptors originate from a male donor in good health and CMV-seronegative. CDR3s include the opening cysteine and the closing phenylalanine or tryptophan. Fields, in order: V gene, CDR3 length, J gene, D gene, clone size, CDR3 protein, CDR3 DNA. The D gene is left open where the match is weak. Size is omitted from some rows. Given values are once, few, many or a class for expanded clones.

TRBV5-1	15	TRBJ2-7	TRBD1	NA	CASSTRTGRNYEQYF	TGCGCCAGCAGCACGCGGACAGGGAGGAACTACGAGCAGTACTTC
TRBV2	15	TRBJ2-2	NA	NA	CASRPPAGLTGELFF	TGTGCCAGCAGACCTCCAGCGGGTCTAACCGGGGAGCTGTTTTTT
TRBV7-9	15	TRBJ2-7	TRBD1	NA	CSSSPRDRDLDKQYF	TGTTCCAGCAGCCCCCGGGACAGGGACCTAGATAAGCAGTACTTC
TRBV11-2	16	TRBJ1-1	TRBD1	NA	CASSLGPYRGGTEAFF	TGTGCCAGCAGCTTAGGCCCTTACAGGGGAGGAACTGAAGCTTTCTTT
TRBV4-3	16	TRBJ2-1	TRBD2	NA	CASSRLLAGEYNEQFF	TGCGCCAGCAGCCGATTACTAGCGGGGGAGTACAATGAGCAGTTCTTC
TRBV7-2	14	TRBJ1-4	NA	once	CASSLVPIRGRLFF	TGTGCCAGCAGCTTAGTACCCATCCGGGGGAGACTGTTTTTT
TRBV28	15	TRBJ1-2	TRBD1	once	CASSLSGQGNYGYTF	TGTGCCAGCAGTTTATCCGGACAGGGAAACTATGGCTACACCTTC
TRBV18	14	TRBJ1-1	NA	NA	CASSVFGQNTEAFF	TGTGCCAGCTCAGTCTTCGGACAGAACACTGAAGCTTTCTTT
TRBV5-6	15	TRBJ1-6	NA	NA	CASSLGGVPNSPLHF	TGTGCCAGCAGCTTAGGGGGGGTCCCTAATTCACCCCTCCACTTT
TRBV11-2	15	TRBJ2-7	TRBD1	NA	CASRLPGQGSYEQYF	TGTGCCAGCAGACTCCCCGGACAGGGGTCCTACGAGCAGTACTTC
TRBV27	15	TRBJ2-2	TRBD2	NA	CASSLLGEGTGELFF	TGTGCCAGCAGTTTATTGGGGGAGGGCACCGGGGAGCTGTTTTTT
TRBV6-5	12	TRBJ2-7	TRBD2	NA	CASTGLAGEQYF	TGTGCCAGCACGGGACTAGCTGGCGAGCAGTACTTC
TRBV7-3	14	TRBJ2-7	NA	NA	CASSLTPGAYEQYF	TGTGCCAGCAGCTTAACCCCAGGGGCCTACGAGCAGTACTTC
TRBV5-1	14	TRBJ1-6	NA	NA	CASSLEQVRSPLHF	TGCGCCAGCAGCTTGGAACAGGTCCGATCACCCCTCCACTTT
TRBV7-3	14	TRBJ2-7	NA	few	CASSLGFQGSEQYF	TGTGCCAGCAGCTTAGGTTTTCAGGGCAGCGAGCAGTACTTC
TRBV5-5	13	TRBJ2-7	TRBD1	NA	CASSLSQGVGQYF	TGTGCCAGCAGCCTGAGCCAGGGGGTAGGGCAGTACTTC
TRBV27	12	TRBJ1-2	TRBD1	NA	CASSTGGHGYTF	TGTGCCAGTTCCACAGGGGGTCATGGCTACACCTTC
TRBV15	17	TRBJ2-2	TRBD1	few	CATSRDDRGRNTGELFF	TGTGCCACCAGCAGAGACGACAGGGGGAGGAACACCGGGGAGCTGTTTTTT
TRBV7-2	14	TRBJ1-5	NA	NA	CASSLGRNNQPQHF	TGTGCCAGCAGCTTAGGGCGGAACAATCAGCCCCAGCATTTT
TRBV14	16	TRBJ1-6	NA	NA	CASRAGVSSYNSPLHF	TGTGCCAGCAGAGCAGGGGTCAGCTCCTATAATTCACCCCTCCACTTT
TRBV27	15	TRBJ1-2	TRBD1	NA	CASSSLTGAGYGYTF	TGTGCCAGCAGTTCCCTGACAGGGGCAGGATATGGCTACACCTTC
TRBV7-6	16	TRBJ1-1	TRBD1	few	CASSSSTGVKGTEAFF	TGTGCCAGCAGCTCAAGTACAGGGGTGAAAGGGACTGAAGCTTTCTTT
TRBV27	13	TRBJ1-5	TRBD1	NA	CASSFDRGQPQHF	TGTGCCAGCAGTTTCGACAGGGGCCAGCCCCAGCATTTT
TRBV6-5	15	TRBJ1-2	TRBD1	few	CASSRTDRASYGYTF	TGTGCCAGCAGTCGAACCGACAGGGCCTCCTATGGCTACACCTTC
TRBV11-2	13	TRBJ2-7	NA	NA	CASSFVTLYEQYF	TGTGCCAGCAGCTTCGTTACTTTATACGAGCAGTACTTC
TRBV11-1	15	TRBJ1-2	NA	NA	CASSPFPQTNYGYTF	TGTGCCAGCAGCCCATTTCCACAAACTAACTATGGCTACACCTTC
TRBV29-1	13	TRBJ2-2	TRBD2	NA	CSPGLAEMGELFF	TGCAGCCCCGGACTAGCGGAAATGGGGGAGCTGTTTTTT
TRBV6-5	14	TRBJ2-5	TRBD2	NA	CASRGLGFVKTQYF	TGTGCCAGCAGGGGACTAGGCTTCGTAAAGACCCAGTACTTC
TRBV27	15	TRBJ2-1	NA	once	CASSLSLAGDNEQFF	TGTGCCAGCAGTTTATCGTTGGCCGGGGACAATGAGCAGTTCTTC
TRBV5-1	14	TRBJ2-7	NA	NA	CASTRGDSSYEQYF	TGCGCCAGCACTAGGGGCGACAGCTCCTACGAGCAGTACTTC
TRBV4-1	15	TRBJ1-2	NA	NA	CASSQGSGANYGYTF	TGCGCCAGCAGCCAAGGATCCGGAGCTAACTATGGCTACACCTTC
TRBV2	14	TRBJ1-3	TRBD1	NA	CASSLDRDGNTIYF	TGTGCCAGCAGTCTGGACAGGGACGGAAACACCATATATTTT
TRBV4-2	15	TRBJ1-1	TRBD1	NA	CASSHQQGQNTEAFF	TGTGCCAGCAGCCACCAACAGGGGCAGAACACTGAAGCTTTCTTT
TRBV30	14	TRBJ2-4	NA	NA	CAWSVAGAKNIQYF	TGTGCCTGGAGTGTAGCGGGAGCCAAAAACATTCAGTACTTC
TRBV7-6	15	TRBJ2-2	NA	NA	CASSLSGGFTGELFF	TGTGCCAGCAGCTTGTCCGGGGGTTTCACCGGAGAGCTGTTTTTT
TRBV5-1	15	TRBJ2-5	NA	NA	CASSLRPGYQETQYF	TGCGCCAGCAGCTTGCGTCCGGGGTACCAAGAGACCCAGTACTTC
TRBV4-1	14	TRBJ1-2	NA	NA	CASSPSDITDGYTF	TGCGCCAGCAGCCCCTCGGACATTACTGATGGCTACACCTTC
TRBV7-3	19	TRBJ2-2	TRBD2	NA	CASSLEFRGTSGSTGELFF	TGTGCCAGCAGCTTAGAATTTCGGGGGACTAGCGGGAGCACCGGGGAGCTGTTTTTT
TRBV6-6	15	TRBJ1-1	TRBD1	NA	CASSPGGQGGTEAFF	TGTGCCAGCAGTCCAGGGGGACAGGGGGGGACTGAAGCTTTCTTT
TRBV10-1	13	TRBJ2-7	NA	NA	CASSESGSYEQYF	TGCGCCAGCAGCGAATCAGGATCCTACGAGCAGTACTTC
TRBV19	12	TRBJ2-1	NA	NA	CASSIGLEKQFF	TGTGCCAGTAGTATAGGGCTAGAGAAGCAGTTCTTC
TRBV5-1	17	TRBJ2-1	TRBD1	NA	CASSPEYRGRMWNEQFF	TGCGCCAGCAGCCCGGAATACAGGGGGCGTATGTGGAATGAGCAGTTCTTC
TRBV9	16	TRBJ2-5	NA	once	CASSGSYGQRKETQYF	TGTGCCAGCAGCGGATCTTATGGACAGAGAAAAGAGACCCAGTACTTC
TRBV19	15	TRBJ2-6	NA	NA	CASSISGSGANVLTF	TGTGCCAGTAGTATTTCGGGCTCTGGGGCCAACGTCCTGACTTTC
TRBV27	17	TRBJ2-2	NA	NA	CASRKTALGANTGELFF	TGTGCCAGCAGAAAGACCGCCCTGGGCGCTAACACCGGGGAGCTGTTTTTT
TRBV7-8	12	TRBJ1-3	NA	NA	CASTVNQNTIYF	TGTGCCAGCACAGTAAACCAAAACACCATATATTTT